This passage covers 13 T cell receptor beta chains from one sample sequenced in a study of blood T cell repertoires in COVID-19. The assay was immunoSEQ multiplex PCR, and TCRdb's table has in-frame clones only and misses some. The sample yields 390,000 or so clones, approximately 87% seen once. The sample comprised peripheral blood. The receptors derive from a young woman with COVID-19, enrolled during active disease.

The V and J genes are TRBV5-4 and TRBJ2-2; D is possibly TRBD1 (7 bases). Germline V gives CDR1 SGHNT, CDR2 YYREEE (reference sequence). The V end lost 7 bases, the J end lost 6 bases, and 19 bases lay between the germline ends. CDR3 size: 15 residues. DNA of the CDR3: TGTGCCAGCGGCGGAGGGGACAGATTCCCCGGGGAGCTGTTTTTT. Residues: CASGGGDRFPGELFF. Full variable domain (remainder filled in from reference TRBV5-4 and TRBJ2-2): ETGVTQSPTHLIKTRGQQVTLRCSSQSGHNTVSWYQQALGQGPQFIFQYYREEENGRGNFPPRFSGLQFPNYSSELNVNALELDDSALYLCASGGGDRFPGELFFGEGSRLTVL.

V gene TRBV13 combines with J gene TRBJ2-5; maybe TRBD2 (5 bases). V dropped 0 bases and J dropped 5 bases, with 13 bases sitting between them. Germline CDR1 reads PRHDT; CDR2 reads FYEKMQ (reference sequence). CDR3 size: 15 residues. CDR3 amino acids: CASSLGRGLVETQYF. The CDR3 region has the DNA TGTGCCAGCAGCTTAGGGAGAGGACTCGTCGAGACCCAGTACTTC.

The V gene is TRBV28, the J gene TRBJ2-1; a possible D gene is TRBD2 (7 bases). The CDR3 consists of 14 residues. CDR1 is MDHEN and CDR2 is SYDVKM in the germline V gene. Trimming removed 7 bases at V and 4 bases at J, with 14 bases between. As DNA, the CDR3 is TGTGCCAGCATGCGGGGGAGGGGGTACAATGAGCAGTTCTTC. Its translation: CASMRGRGYNEQFF.

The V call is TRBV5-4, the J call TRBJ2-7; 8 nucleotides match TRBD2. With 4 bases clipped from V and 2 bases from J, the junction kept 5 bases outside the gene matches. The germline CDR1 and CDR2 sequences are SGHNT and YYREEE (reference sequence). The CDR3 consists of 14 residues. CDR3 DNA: TGTGCCAGCAGCGCAGCGGGAGAGGCCTACGAGCAGTACTTC. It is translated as CASSAAGEAYEQYF.

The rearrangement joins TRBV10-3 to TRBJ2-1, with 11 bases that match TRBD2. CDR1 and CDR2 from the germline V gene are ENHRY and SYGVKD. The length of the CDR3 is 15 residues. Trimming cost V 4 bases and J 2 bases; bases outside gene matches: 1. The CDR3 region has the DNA TGTGCCATCAGTGCACTAGCGGGAGCCTACAATGAGCAGTTCTTC. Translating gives CAISALAGAYNEQFF.

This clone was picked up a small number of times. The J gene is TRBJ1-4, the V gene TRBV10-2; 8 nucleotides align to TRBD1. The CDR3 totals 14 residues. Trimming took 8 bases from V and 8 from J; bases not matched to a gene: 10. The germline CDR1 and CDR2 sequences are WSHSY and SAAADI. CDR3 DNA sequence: TGCGCCAGCTCGGAGCGACAGGGGCAAGAAAAACTGTTTTTT. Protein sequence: CASSERQGQEKLFF.

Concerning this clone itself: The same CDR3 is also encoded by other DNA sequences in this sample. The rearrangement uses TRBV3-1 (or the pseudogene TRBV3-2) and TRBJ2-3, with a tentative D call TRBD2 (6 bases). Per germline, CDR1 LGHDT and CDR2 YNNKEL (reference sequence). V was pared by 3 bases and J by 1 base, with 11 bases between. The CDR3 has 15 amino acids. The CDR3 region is CASSQIGSGTDTQYF. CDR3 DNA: TGTGCCAGCAGCCAGATCGGGAGCGGCACAGATACGCAGTATTTT.

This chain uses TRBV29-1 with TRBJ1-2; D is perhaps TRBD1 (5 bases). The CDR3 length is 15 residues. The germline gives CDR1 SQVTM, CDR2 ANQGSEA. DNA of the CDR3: TGCAGTACAAGGGGTGGGAATTCAGCTAACTATGGCTACACCTTC. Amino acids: CSTRGGNSANYGYTF. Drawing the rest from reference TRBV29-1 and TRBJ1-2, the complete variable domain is SAVISQKPSRDICQRGTSLTIQCQVDSQVTMMFWYRQQPGQSLTLIATANQGSEATYESGFVIDKFPISRPNLTFSTLTVSNMSPEDSSIYLCSTRGGNSANYGYTFGSGTRLTVV.

In DNA form, the CDR3 reads TGTGCCAGCAGTTCAGGGACTAGCACTGGCGAGCAGTACTTC. It specifies CASSSGTSTGEQYF. The chain links TRBV27 to TRBJ2-7, with TRBD2 matching 9 bases. CDR3 length: 14 amino acids. The germline V gene has CDR1 MNHEY and CDR2 SMNVEV (reference sequence). Unmatched junction bases numbered 7, after V lost 4 bases and J lost 6 bases.

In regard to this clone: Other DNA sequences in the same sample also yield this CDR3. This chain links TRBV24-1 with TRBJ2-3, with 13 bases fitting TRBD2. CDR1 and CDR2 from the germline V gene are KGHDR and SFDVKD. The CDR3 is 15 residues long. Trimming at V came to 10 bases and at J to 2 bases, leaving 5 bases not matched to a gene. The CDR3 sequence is CATEGLAGDTDTQYF. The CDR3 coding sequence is TGTGCCACGGAAGGACTAGCGGGAGACACAGATACGCAGTATTTT.

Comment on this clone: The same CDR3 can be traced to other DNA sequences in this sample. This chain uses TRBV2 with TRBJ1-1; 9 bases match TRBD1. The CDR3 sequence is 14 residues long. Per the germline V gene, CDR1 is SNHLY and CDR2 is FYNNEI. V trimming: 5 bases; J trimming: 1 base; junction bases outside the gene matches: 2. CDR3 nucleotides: TGTGCCAGCAGTAGACAGGGGGGGAACACTGAAGCTTTCTTT. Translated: CASSRQGGNTEAFF.

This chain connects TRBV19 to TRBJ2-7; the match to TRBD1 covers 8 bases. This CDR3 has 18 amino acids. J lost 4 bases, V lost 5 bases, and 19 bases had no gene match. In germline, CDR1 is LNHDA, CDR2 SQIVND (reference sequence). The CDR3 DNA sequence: TGTGCCAGTAGTCCACGACAGGGGAGGCCCCCCTTACTTTACGAGCAGTACTTC. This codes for CASSPRQGRPPLLYEQYF.

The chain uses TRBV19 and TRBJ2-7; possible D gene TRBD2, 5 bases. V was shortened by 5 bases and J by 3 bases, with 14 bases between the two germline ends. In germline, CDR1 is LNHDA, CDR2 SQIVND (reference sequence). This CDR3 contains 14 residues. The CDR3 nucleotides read TGTGCCAGTAGTGCGGTTGAAACTAGCTACGAGCAGTACTTC. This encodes CASSAVETSYEQYF.